A single sample is the source of the 4 T cell receptor beta chains below, sequenced in a study of blood T cells in healthy people across ages. Using a J-beta primer mix together with a sample-barcoded 5' primer, a second PCR was run for roughly 6 to 11 cycles. TCRdb processed the 5' RACE reads anew with MiXCR; each CDR3 protein has one entry. The sample yields 550,000 to 650,000 distinct CDR3 sequences, around 31% seen once. Source material: blood. The receptors shown here come from a woman over 75 in good health.

This clonotype showed up many times. V usage is TRBV6-2 or TRBV6-3 and J usage is TRBJ1-2, with 7 bases that match TRBD1. V shed 3 bases, J shed 2 bases, and the junction held 6 bases outside the gene matches. Germline loops: CDR1 MNHEY, CDR2 SVGEGT. This CDR3 spans 15 amino acids. For the CDR3, the DNA is TGTGCCAGCAGTTATGGGGGACAGACAAACTATGGCTACACCTTC. Encoded protein: CASSYGGQTNYGYTF.

This clonotype was detected once. This CDR3 reads CASSLGQSNTIYF. The CDR3 nucleotides read TGCGCCAGCAGCTTGGGACAGTCGAACACCATATATTTT. J is TRBJ1-3 and V is TRBV5-1, with TRBD1 as a possible D gene (5 bases). Germline values: CDR1 SGHRS, CDR2 YFSETQ. V lost 0 bases and J 7 bases, leaving 8 bases between the germline ends. The CDR3 consists of 13 residues.

Remarks on this clonotype: The junction differs from germline at one of its ends, possibly a read error. The V and J genes are TRBV5-1 and TRBJ1-1; D gene uncertain. The CDR3 totals 14 residues. In germline, CDR1 is SGHRS, CDR2 YFSETQ. CDR3 amino acids: CASSFRAANTVAFF. Written as DNA, the CDR3 is TGCGCCAGCAGCTTTCGCGCAGCGAACACTGTAGCTTTCTTT.

A remark on this clonotype: Germline and junction disagree at one end, which may indicate a read error. CDR3 DNA sequence: TGTGCCGGCAGCGTAGGGCCCTTCAATGAGCAGTACTTC. As protein: CAGSVGPFNEQYF. This sequence joins TRBV9 and TRBJ2-7; D is unresolved. The CDR3 is made up of 13 amino acids. Germline CDR1 reads SGDLS; CDR2 reads YYNGEE.